The 19 T cell receptor beta chains reported below all come from one sample, sequenced in a study of CD8 T cells in ankylosing spondylitis. Via MiXCR, TCRdb re-called the 5' RACE reads, giving one row per CDR3 protein. The sample has about 240,000 distinct CDR3 sequences, 8% to 9.5% seen once; the top ten hold approximately 6.3%. Input material: blood, either unsorted or a sorted T cell fraction (not recorded which). The receptors here all came from a male donor with ankylosing spondylitis or in good health (not recorded which).

This clonotype was counted ten times or more. This chain joins TRBV5-1 and TRBJ2-1, with D unclear. Looked up from germline, CDR1 is SGHRS and CDR2 is YFSETQ. Trimming cost V 2 bases and J 6 bases, with 3 bases left between them. The CDR3 runs to 11 residues. CDR3 amino acids: CASSFSNEQFF. The CDR3 DNA reads TGCGCCAGCAGCTTTAGCAATGAGCAGTTCTTC.

This clonotype has more than one count but fewer than ten. The chain links TRBV7-9 to TRBJ2-5; TRBD1 matches 7 bases. The CDR3 covers 15 residues. After removal of 3 bases from V and 5 bases from J, the junction contained 9 bases not matched to a gene. From germline, CDR1 is SEHNR and CDR2 FQNEAQ (reference sequence). CDR3 amino acids: CASSLLQGVGETQYF. CDR3 bases: TGTGCCAGCAGCTTGCTCCAGGGGGTCGGGGAGACCCAGTACTTC.

This clonotype was counted at least ten times. This CDR3 is CATSRVRGRETQYF. The CDR3 region has the DNA TGTGCCACCAGCAGAGTTAGGGGGCGTGAGACCCAGTACTTC. The chain uses TRBV15 and TRBJ2-5; the match to TRBD1 covers 7 bases. CDR3 size: 14 residues. With V trimmed by 1 base and J by 5 bases, 4 bases remained unmatched. Germline-derived CDR1 and CDR2 are LNHNV and YYDKDF (reference sequence).

As concerns this clonotype: Possible read error: a much larger clone is one base away. The J gene is TRBJ2-2, the V gene TRBV5-1; D remains unclear. This CDR3 is built from 13 residues. V lost 10 bases and J 5 bases, leaving 15 bases between the germline ends. Germline loops: CDR1 SGHRS, CDR2 YFSETQ. The CDR3 DNA follows: TGCGCCGGCAAGGAAGGAGTGACCGGGGAGCTGTTTTTT. The encoded protein is CAGKEGVTGELFF.

This clonotype came up many times. This chain joins TRBV6-2 or TRBV6-3 and TRBJ2-5; TRBD2 matches 14 bases. There are 18 residues in the CDR3. Per germline, CDR1 MNHEY and CDR2 SVGEGT. Trimming removed 4 bases from V and 4 bases from J; junction bases left unmatched: 11. Here the CDR3 reads CASSFQKTSGRGRETQYF. CDR3 coding DNA: TGTGCCAGCAGTTTCCAAAAGACTAGCGGGAGGGGTAGAGAGACCCAGTACTTC.

The sample holds many counts of this clonotype. This sequence joins TRBV12-3 or TRBV12-4 and TRBJ2-4; 8 bases agree with TRBD2. Losses at the gene ends were 5 bases for V and 6 bases for J; bases not matched to a gene: 6. CDR3 length: 14 amino acids. DNA for the CDR3: TGTGCCAGCAGTCCGGGACTAGATGGAAACATTCAGTACTTC. Protein product: CASSPGLDGNIQYF.

V usage is TRBV4-1 and J usage is TRBJ1-3; D unresolved. The CDR3 is 15 amino acids. Per germline, CDR1 MGHRA and CDR2 YSYEKL. V shed 4 bases and J shed 3 bases, with 13 bases lying between them. This CDR3 is CASSLRADNGNTIYF. The CDR3 DNA follows: TGCGCCAGCAGCCTCCGGGCAGATAATGGAAACACCATATATTTT.

This clonotype was seen repeatedly, ten times or more. V is TRBV20-1 and J is TRBJ2-3, with TRBD1 as a possible D gene (5 bases). Germline loops: CDR1 DFQATT, CDR2 SNEGSKA (reference sequence). This CDR3 spans 14 amino acids. V was pared by 3 bases and J by 0 bases, with 10 bases between. CDR3 nucleotide sequence: TGCAGTGCTAGGATACAGGATAGCACAGATACGCAGTATTTT. As protein: CSARIQDSTDTQYF.

This clonotype has a count of ten or more. This rearrangement joins TRBV5-1 to TRBJ2-3, with TRBD2 matching 11 bases. V was pared by 4 bases and J by 2 bases, with 6 bases of the junction left unmatched. Germline V lookup: CDR1 SGHRS, CDR2 YFSETQ. The length of the CDR3 is 16 residues. The CDR3 loop reads CASSTGTSGYTDTQYF. CDR3 nucleotide sequence: TGCGCCAGCAGCACCGGGACTAGCGGCTACACAGATACGCAGTATTTT.

There are many counts of this clonotype. The chain links TRBV10-3 to TRBJ2-3; the D is unclear. Germline-derived CDR1 and CDR2 are ENHRY and SYGVKD. The CDR3 contains 14 residues. Trimming removed 3 bases at V and 8 bases at J, with 15 bases between. The CDR3 loop reads CAISEALTPGTQYF. CDR3 DNA: TGTGCCATCAGTGAAGCCCTAACCCCCGGTACGCAGTATTTT.

This clonotype has at least ten counts. The rearrangement uses TRBV19 and TRBJ1-2; TRBD1 matches at 9 bases. The CDR3 extends over 13 amino acids. The germline CDR1 and CDR2 sequences are LNHDA and SQIVND (reference sequence). The junction had 6 bases not matched to a gene; V was cut back by 5 bases and J by 8 bases. CDR3 loop: CASSPQGAQGYTF. The CDR3 DNA is TGTGCCAGTAGTCCACAGGGGGCTCAAGGCTACACCTTC.

This clonotype was observed many times. The rearrangement joins TRBV4-1 to TRBJ1-4, with D perhaps TRBD1 (6 bases). The CDR3 contains 13 residues. CDR1 and CDR2 from the germline V gene are MGHRA and YSYEKL. V was trimmed by 1 base and J by 8 bases, leaving 8 bases between them. The CDR3 nucleotides read TGCGCCAGCAGCCAAGGACAGGAAGAAAAACTGTTTTTT. Translated: CASSQGQEEKLFF.

This clonotype has ten or more counts. The chain recombines TRBV20-1 with TRBJ2-3; perhaps TRBD1 as D (6 bases). The V gene's germline CDR1 is DFQATT and CDR2 SNEGSKA (reference sequence). The V and J ends lost 6 bases and 14 bases respectively, with 21 bases between them. The CDR3 consists of 12 residues. CDR3 sequence: CSALPGQGKLYF. The CDR3 DNA is TGCAGTGCCCTCCCCGGGCAGGGGAAACTGTATTTT.

There are many counts of this clonotype. V usage is TRBV20-1 and J usage is TRBJ2-1, with no clear D. CDR1 is DFQATT and CDR2 is SNEGSKA in the germline V gene (reference sequence). The CDR3 totals 11 residues. The V end was cut by 2 bases, the J end by 8 bases, with 7 bases between. The CDR3 loop reads CSARSAYEQFF. CDR3 coding DNA: TGCAGTGCTAGATCTGCGTATGAGCAGTTCTTC.

At least ten counts were recorded for this clonotype. This chain uses TRBV20-1 with TRBJ1-1; the D gene is possibly TRBD1 (5 bases). CDR3 size: 13 residues. Trimming pared 5 bases from V and 4 bases from J, leaving 14 bases between. CDR1 is DFQATT and CDR2 is SNEGSKA in the germline V gene (reference sequence). Written as DNA, the CDR3 is TGCAGTGCTGTACGGGGCCAGGGCACTGAAGCTTTCTTT. It codes for CSAVRGQGTEAFF.

Note on this clonotype: The junction and the germline gene differ at one end; a read error may be behind it. The chain carries TRBV7-6 and TRBJ2-7; no firm D call. The CDR3 loop spans 12 amino acids. Germline CDR1 SGHVS, CDR2 FNYEAQ. CDR3 in DNA: TGTGCCAGCAGCCCTCGCCCCTACGAGCGGTACTTC. Translating gives CASSPRPYERYF.

Ten or more counts support this clonotype. The chain combines TRBV7-2 with TRBJ1-2; 8 bases are a match to TRBD1. CDR1 and CDR2 (germline): SGHTA, FQGNSA. Trimming took 5 bases from V and 5 from J; bases not matched to a gene: 10. CDR3 length equals 15 residues. CDR3: CASSPGQGRNYGYTF. In DNA form, the CDR3 reads TGTGCCAGCAGCCCCGGACAGGGTAGAAATTATGGCTACACCTTC.

This clonotype occurred many times. The rearrangement links TRBV9 to TRBJ1-2; D remains ambiguous. V lost 6 bases and J 7 bases, leaving 13 bases between the germline ends. Germline V gene sequence: CDR1 SGDLS, CDR2 YYNGEE. This CDR3 is 12 amino acids long. The CDR3 DNA sequence: TGTGCCAGCAACCGACAAGGCGGTGGCTACACCTTC. This sequence encodes CASNRQGGGYTF.

Only a few counts were recorded for this clonotype. The genes are TRBV11-1 and TRBJ2-1; the match to TRBD2 covers 8 bases. CDR1 SGHAT and CDR2 FQDESV come from the germline V gene (reference sequence). This CDR3 is built from 19 residues. J gave up 2 bases and V 6 bases, and 18 bases lay outside the gene matches. The CDR3 loop is CASSSREAGERGTYNEQFF. CDR3 sequence (DNA): TGTGCCAGCAGTTCCCGGGAAGCGGGAGAGAGGGGAACCTACAATGAGCAGTTCTTC.